Listed below are T cell receptor beta chains from one sample, sequenced in a study of T cells in Graves' hyperthyroidism and ophthalmopathy. One entry per CDR3 protein, called by TCRdb with MiXCR from the multiplex PCR reads. The sample lists around 600,000 distinct CDR3 sequences; approximately 15% were seen once. The material sequenced was blood. These receptor sequences come from a woman younger than 35 with Graves' ophthalmopathy. Both conserved end residues are part of each CDR3. D genes are given only for firm matches. Where a row states a size, it is once, few, many or the class of an expanded clone; other rows omit it.

d_call: .
j_call: TRBJ1-5
v_call: TRBV27
clone_size: few
cdr3_aa: CASSSRGPNQPQHF
cdr3_nt: TGTGCCAGCAGTTCCAGGGGCCCCAATCAGCCCCAGCATTTT

d_call: TRBD1
j_call: TRBJ2-1
v_call: TRBV4-2
clone_size: .
cdr3_aa: CASSQDDDRGDEQFF
cdr3_nt: TGTGCCAGCAGCCAAGATGACGACAGGGGGGATGAGCAGTTCTTC

d_call: .
j_call: TRBJ2-7
v_call: TRBV12-3/TRBV12-4
clone_size: many
cdr3_aa: CASSAGPYEQYF
cdr3_nt: TGTGCCAGCAGCGCCGGTCCCTACGAGCAGTACTTC

d_call: TRBD2
j_call: TRBJ2-3
v_call: TRBV27
clone_size: .
cdr3_aa: CASSFLPAGGITDTQYF
cdr3_nt: TGTGCCAGCAGTTTCCTCCCAGCGGGAGGGATCACAGATACGCAGTATTTT

d_call: .
j_call: TRBJ1-2
v_call: TRBV4-2
clone_size: .
cdr3_aa: CASSQLYERGWYGYTF
cdr3_nt: TGTGCCAGCAGCCAATTGTATGAGAGGGGTTGGTATGGCTACACCTTC

d_call: .
j_call: TRBJ2-5
v_call: TRBV11-2
clone_size: many
cdr3_aa: CASSWSGQETQYF
cdr3_nt: TGTGCCAGCAGCTGGAGCGGGCAAGAGACCCAGTACTTC

d_call: TRBD2
j_call: TRBJ2-2
v_call: TRBV7-7
clone_size: few
cdr3_aa: CASSSTLAGGRNTGELFF
cdr3_nt: TGTGCTAGCAGCTCGACACTAGCGGGAGGGCGCAACACCGGGGAGCTGTTTTTT

d_call: .
j_call: TRBJ2-7
v_call: TRBV27
clone_size: many
cdr3_aa: CASSPMLGQVYEQYF
cdr3_nt: TGTGCCAGCAGCCCGATGCTGGGACAAGTCTACGAGCAGTACTTC

d_call: TRBD1
j_call: TRBJ1-4
v_call: TRBV12-3/TRBV12-4
clone_size: .
cdr3_aa: CASSLGQGNEELFF
cdr3_nt: TGTGCCAGCAGCCTTGGACAGGGGAATGAAGAACTGTTTTTT

d_call: TRBD2
j_call: TRBJ2-5
v_call: TRBV7-9
clone_size: .
cdr3_aa: CASSKGGLAAGETQYF
cdr3_nt: TGTGCCAGCAGCAAGGGGGGACTAGCGGCCGGGGAGACCCAGTACTTC

d_call: .
j_call: TRBJ1-2
v_call: TRBV7-2
clone_size: many
cdr3_aa: CASSLVRQSGYTF
cdr3_nt: TGTGCCAGCAGCTTAGTCCGGCAGTCTGGCTACACCTTC

d_call: TRBD1
j_call: TRBJ1-2
v_call: TRBV15
clone_size: many
cdr3_aa: CATSSTQGVDYGYTF
cdr3_nt: TGTGCCACCAGCAGCACACAGGGGGTCGACTATGGCTACACCTTC

d_call: .
j_call: TRBJ1-1
v_call: TRBV19
clone_size: few
cdr3_aa: CASKDPNTEAFF
cdr3_nt: TGTGCCAGTAAAGACCCGAACACTGAAGCTTTCTTT

d_call: .
j_call: TRBJ2-7
v_call: TRBV5-6
clone_size: .
cdr3_aa: CASSWGLTGEQYF
cdr3_nt: TGTGCCAGCAGCTGGGGGTTGACTGGGGAGCAGTACTTC

d_call: TRBD2
j_call: TRBJ2-5
v_call: TRBV13
clone_size: .
cdr3_aa: CANSLVLTDQLAGGETQYF
cdr3_nt: TGTGCCAACAGCTTAGTTCTTACCGACCAACTAGCGGGAGGAGAGACCCAGTACTTC

d_call: .
j_call: TRBJ2-1
v_call: TRBV4-2
clone_size: few
cdr3_aa: CASSQEGGKIDNEQFF
cdr3_nt: TGTGCCAGCAGCCAAGAAGGCGGGAAGATCGACAATGAGCAGTTCTTC

d_call: .
j_call: TRBJ1-5
v_call: TRBV29-1
clone_size: few
cdr3_aa: CSVLQGSNQPQHF
cdr3_nt: TGCAGCGTTCTTCAGGGTAGCAATCAGCCCCAGCATTTT

d_call: .
j_call: TRBJ2-1
v_call: TRBV11-2
clone_size: .
cdr3_aa: CASSLTVYNEQLF
cdr3_nt: TGTGCCAGCAGCTTGACAGTCTACAATGAGCAGCTCTTC

d_call: TRBD2
j_call: TRBJ2-7
v_call: TRBV20-1
clone_size: many
cdr3_aa: CSAGSGRAYEQYF
cdr3_nt: TGCAGTGCTGGTAGCGGGAGGGCCTACGAGCAGTACTTC

d_call: TRBD1
j_call: TRBJ1-2
v_call: TRBV6-1
clone_size: many
cdr3_aa: CASSESLGQGHYGYTF
cdr3_nt: TGTGCCAGCAGTGAGAGTCTCGGACAGGGACACTATGGCTACACCTTC

d_call: .
j_call: TRBJ2-1
v_call: TRBV11-1
clone_size: many
cdr3_aa: CASSFNAHGGGSVRYNEQFF
cdr3_nt: TGTGCCAGCAGCTTTAACGCTCACGGGGGCGGGAGCGTACGGTACAATGAGCAGTTCTTC

d_call: .
j_call: TRBJ1-1
v_call: TRBV7-9
clone_size: .
cdr3_aa: CASSSGRSGAFF
cdr3_nt: TGTGCCAGCAGCTCAGGACGGTCTGGGGCTTTCTTT

d_call: TRBD2
j_call: TRBJ2-3
v_call: TRBV7-2
clone_size: many
cdr3_aa: CASSRNSLAGGQRDTQYF
cdr3_nt: TGTGCCAGCAGCCGGAATTCACTAGCGGGAGGCCAAAGAGATACGCAGTATTTT

d_call: .
j_call: TRBJ1-2
v_call: TRBV20-1
clone_size: many
cdr3_aa: CSATGGADYGYTF
cdr3_nt: TGCAGTGCCACCGGGGGGGCAGACTATGGCTACACCTTC

d_call: .
j_call: TRBJ2-1
v_call: TRBV14
clone_size: few
cdr3_aa: CASSQDFDPLEQFF
cdr3_nt: TGTGCCAGCAGCCAAGATTTCGACCCCCTAGAGCAGTTCTTC

d_call: TRBD1
j_call: TRBJ1-2
v_call: TRBV24-1
clone_size: many
cdr3_aa: CATSDQDRGNYGYTF
cdr3_nt: TGTGCCACCAGTGATCAGGACAGGGGGAACTATGGCTACACCTTC

d_call: TRBD2
j_call: TRBJ2-1
v_call: TRBV20-1
clone_size: .
cdr3_aa: CSASTPLAGGFYNEQFF
cdr3_nt: TGCAGTGCTAGTACCCCTCTAGCGGGAGGATTTTACAATGAGCAGTTCTTC

d_call: TRBD2
j_call: TRBJ2-2
v_call: TRBV11-1
clone_size: many
cdr3_aa: CASSPGREGGDTGELFF
cdr3_nt: TGTGCCAGCAGCCCAGGACGGGAGGGCGGGGACACCGGGGAGCTGTTTTTT

d_call: TRBD2
j_call: TRBJ2-7
v_call: TRBV7-6
clone_size: .
cdr3_aa: CASSVSGVGPHEQYF
cdr3_nt: TGTGCCAGCAGCGTCAGCGGGGTGGGTCCCCACGAGCAGTACTTC

d_call: .
j_call: TRBJ2-6
v_call: TRBV2
clone_size: many
cdr3_aa: CASSPTGLSGANVLTF
cdr3_nt: TGTGCCAGCAGCCCGACAGGTCTCTCTGGGGCCAACGTCCTGACTTTC

d_call: .
j_call: TRBJ1-2
v_call: TRBV15
clone_size: few
cdr3_aa: CATSTGTLFYGYTF
cdr3_nt: TGTGCCACCAGCACAGGGACTTTATTCTATGGCTACACCTTC

d_call: TRBD1
j_call: TRBJ1-5
v_call: TRBV2
clone_size: once
cdr3_aa: CASRVSGGSQPQHF
cdr3_nt: TGTGCCAGCAGGGTATCAGGGGGGAGTCAGCCCCAGCATTTT

d_call: .
j_call: TRBJ2-1
v_call: TRBV24-1
clone_size: few
cdr3_aa: CATSDPDINNEQFF
cdr3_nt: TGTGCCACCAGTGATCCGGACATCAACAATGAGCAGTTCTTC

d_call: .
j_call: TRBJ1-5
v_call: TRBV5-6
clone_size: many
cdr3_aa: CASSSGPINQPQHF
cdr3_nt: TGTGCCAGCAGCTCGGGACCGATCAATCAGCCCCAGCATTTT

d_call: TRBD1
j_call: TRBJ1-5
v_call: TRBV2
clone_size: many
cdr3_aa: CASSAWTGISNQPQHF
cdr3_nt: TGTGCCAGCAGTGCGTGGACAGGGATTAGCAATCAGCCCCAGCATTTT

d_call: .
j_call: TRBJ2-1
v_call: TRBV11-3
clone_size: many
cdr3_aa: CASSVRGEDEQFF
cdr3_nt: TGTGCCAGCAGCGTCAGAGGGGAGGATGAGCAGTTCTTC

d_call: .
j_call: TRBJ1-5
v_call: TRBV2
clone_size: many
cdr3_aa: CASSHAVRAAYSNQPQHF
cdr3_nt: TGTGCCAGCAGCCACGCAGTGAGGGCAGCCTATAGCAATCAGCCCCAGCATTTT

d_call: .
j_call: TRBJ1-1
v_call: TRBV5-1
clone_size: many
cdr3_aa: CASKQVGMNTEAFF
cdr3_nt: TGCGCCAGCAAGCAGGTAGGCATGAACACTGAAGCTTTCTTT

d_call: .
j_call: TRBJ1-5
v_call: TRBV15
clone_size: .
cdr3_aa: CATSRDRTVNQPQHF
cdr3_nt: TGTGCCACCAGCAGAGATCGGACAGTCAATCAGCCCCAGCATTTT

d_call: .
j_call: TRBJ2-3
v_call: TRBV27
clone_size: .
cdr3_aa: CASSLWLGGGTDTQYF
cdr3_nt: TGTGCCAGCAGTTTATGGCTTGGGGGCGGCACAGATACGCAGTATTTT

d_call: .
j_call: TRBJ2-5
v_call: TRBV20-1
clone_size: .
cdr3_aa: CSARFGREYSLSQETQYF
cdr3_nt: TGCAGTGCTAGATTCGGGCGGGAATACTCCCTATCACAAGAGACCCAGTACTTC